The clone carrying this TCR beta chain was recorded once. Its cognate antigen is unknown. With 2 bases removed from V and 4 bases from J, the gap between germline ends came to 14 bases. The CDR3 runs to 15 residues. Germline V CDR1 and CDR2: SEHNR, FQNEAQ (reference sequence). CD45RO negativity and positive selection for CCR7 defined naive CD8 cells, a population that excluded terminally differentiated effector memory CD45RA+ cells. This specimen comes from a study of shared clonotypes between healthy human individuals. Overall study context: Donors had three CD4 naive, three CD4 memory, two CD8 naive and one CD8 memory plate apiece. Study-wide findings and caveats: When naive CD4 clonotypes were compared across a few donors, approximately 5% were shared. A generally larger estimated richness was seen in naive subsets than in memory subsets. The study drew on few donors, limiting represented genetic and exposure-history diversity.

Profiled with immunoSEQ multiplex PCR; TCRdb holds only in-frame clones, not every one. The repertoire consists of about 2,200,000 clones, with roughly 91% occurring once and the leading ten covering over 1.5%. The chain carries TRBV7-9 and TRBJ1-1; D possibly corresponds to TRBD1 (6 bases). The specimen was naive CD8+ T cells from PBMCs. This receptor was taken from a man aged 18-30 years in good health. Some clones in this sample may be carry-over from other donors' samples. CDR3: CASSLRGGGATEAFF. The DNA for the CDR3 is TGTGCCAGCAGCTTAAGAGGAGGGGGAGCCACTGAAGCTTTCTTT.